This TCR beta chain came from a study of Graves' ophthalmopathy and Graves' hyperthyroidism. Study results and limitations: Ophthalmopathy versus stable hyperthyroidism: 13-signature model gave 85% to 90% sensitivity, less than 82% specificity.

This clonotype was found many times. Its target is unknown. Amplification from RNA transcripts yielded the TCR beta CDR3 regions. First-round RT-PCR with HTBI primers preceded a second-round multiplex PCR. TCRdb re-called the multiplex PCR reads with MiXCR, one entry per CDR3 protein. The repertoire holds 350,000 to 400,000 distinct CDR3 sequences, with 15% as singletons. Patients newly diagnosed with hyperthyroidism, under 2 months' duration, were aged 18 to 65, the study reports. Other autoimmune diseases, uncontrolled infections, pregnancy or lactation ruled patients out of participation. Sequencing was done on a sample of peripheral blood. The sequence was collected from a woman aged 18-29 years with stable Graves' hyperthyroidism.

The CDR3 reads CASTRPPDRAYGYTF. DNA for the CDR3: TGTGCCAGCACCCGGCCCCCGGACAGAGCCTATGGCTACACCTTC. V and J are TRBV7-2 and TRBJ1-2; D might be TRBD1 (6 bases). Per germline, CDR1 SGHTA and CDR2 FQGNSA. V was cut by 7 bases and J by 4 bases, with 19 bases left in between. The CDR3 runs to 15 residues.